What follows are 15 T cell receptor beta chains derived from one specimen sequenced in a study of blood T cell repertoires in COVID-19. Assay: immunoSEQ multiplex PCR; the TCRdb copy retains only in-frame clones and omits some. The table has roughly 29,000 clones, roughly 80% seen once; the top ten hold approximately 9.4%. Sequencing was performed on peripheral blood. The receptors originated from an elderly man with active COVID-19.

The rearrangement uses TRBV19 and TRBJ1-1; D remains ambiguous. Trimming removed 3 bases from V and 0 bases from J, with 14 bases in between. This CDR3 has 16 amino acids. CDR1 and CDR2 from the germline V gene are LNHDA and SQIVND (reference sequence). The chain's CDR3 is CASSMVKGRMNTEAFF. Written as DNA, the CDR3 is TGTGCCAGTAGTATGGTAAAAGGGAGGATGAACACTGAAGCTTTCTTT.

V gene TRBV27 combines with J gene TRBJ2-1, with 8 bases that match TRBD2. The trim removed 6 bases at V and 2 bases at J, leaving 12 bases unmatched. Germline loops: CDR1 MNHEY, CDR2 SMNVEV (reference sequence). The CDR3 length is 17 residues. The CDR3 reads CASSTFTSGKTYNEQFF. The DNA for the CDR3 is TGTGCCAGCAGCACTTTCACTAGCGGCAAGACCTACAATGAGCAGTTCTTC.

The V and J genes are TRBV6-6 and TRBJ2-2; D remains unclear. V dropped 10 bases and J dropped 1 base, with 19 bases sitting between them. In germline, CDR1 is MNHNY, CDR2 SVGAGI (reference sequence). This CDR3 is 16 amino acids long. The CDR3 DNA follows: TGTGCCATAAACTTCGAGAAAACCCTGAACACCGGGGAGCTGTTTTTT. Protein sequence: CAINFEKTLNTGELFF.

The gene calls are TRBV5-1 and TRBJ2-1; no definite D call. V was shortened by 4 bases and J by 7 bases, with 18 bases between the two germline ends. The germline gives CDR1 SGHRS, CDR2 YFSETQ. This CDR3 is built from 15 residues. The CDR3 bases are TGCGCCAGCAGCCTATCCTCCCCCTTTGAGAATGAGCAGTTCTTC. It yields the protein CASSLSSPFENEQFF.

The chain couples TRBV2 to TRBJ1-1, with D maybe TRBD1 (6 bases). The CDR3 consists of 13 residues. Trimming removed 6 bases from V and 4 bases from J, with 12 bases in between. Germline V lookup: CDR1 SNHLY, CDR2 FYNNEI. Here the CDR3 reads CASRNRVSTEAFF. As DNA, the CDR3 is TGTGCCAGCAGGAACAGGGTTTCCACTGAAGCTTTCTTT.

The chain joins TRBV5-1 to TRBJ1-1; 8 bases line up with TRBD1. J lost 0 bases, V lost 4 bases, and 5 bases had no gene match. Germline loops: CDR1 SGHRS, CDR2 YFSETQ. This CDR3 has 15 residues. The CDR3 sequence is CASSPRQGMNTEAFF. The CDR3 DNA reads as TGCGCCAGCAGCCCTAGACAGGGGATGAACACTGAAGCTTTCTTT.

V is TRBV3-1 (or the pseudogene TRBV3-2) and J is TRBJ1-4, with 7 bases that match TRBD1. V was clipped by 6 bases and J by 6 bases; unmatched bases: 7. This CDR3 is built from 14 residues. CDR1 is LGHDT, CDR2 YNNKEL, per germline (reference sequence). The CDR3 bases are TGTGCCAGCAGTCGACAGGGCGGGGATGAAAAACTGTTTTTT. It is translated as CASSRQGGDEKLFF.

The chain employs TRBV9 and TRBJ2-3; TRBD2 matches at 11 bases. The CDR3 has 18 amino acids. Germline V CDR1 and CDR2: SGDLS, YYNGEE. V trimming: 4 bases; J trimming: 0 bases; junction bases outside the gene matches: 10. The CDR3 bases are TGTGCCAGCAGCAAAGGCCTAGCGGGGGGCCCTAGCACAGATACGCAGTATTTT. Translated: CASSKGLAGGPSTDTQYF.

The V gene is TRBV7-2, the J gene TRBJ1-4, with D perhaps TRBD1 (5 bases). V lost 11 bases and J 8 bases, leaving 21 bases between the germline ends. The CDR3 is made up of 14 amino acids. Germline loops: CDR1 SGHTA, CDR2 FQGNSA. CDR3 amino acids: CAGNRGLREEKLFF. DNA of the CDR3: TGTGCCGGGAACCGGGGACTAAGGGAAGAAAAACTGTTTTTT.

The rearrangement links TRBV21-1 to TRBJ1-1; the DNA was not used to check the table's D call, TRBD1. TRBV21-1 is annotated as a pseudogene. The length of the CDR3 is 17 residues. The CDR3 DNA reads as TGTGCCAGCAGCAAATTGTCCGGGACAGAGAAGAACACTGAAGCTTTCTTT. As protein: CASSKLSGTEKNTEAFF.

The V and J genes are TRBV19 and TRBJ1-6, with TRBD1 as a possible D gene (6 bases). The CDR3 is made up of 16 amino acids. The V and J ends lost 6 bases and 9 bases respectively, with 21 bases between them. Looked up from germline, CDR1 is LNHDA and CDR2 is SQIVND (reference sequence). As DNA, the CDR3 is TGTGCCAGTAGCCCCTATGGGGACACTACCAGTTCACCCCTCCACTTT. This gives the protein CASSPYGDTTSSPLHF. The full variable domain, with the rest looked up from reference TRBV19 and TRBJ1-6, is DGGITQSPKYLFRKEGQNVTLSCEQNLNHDAMYWYRQDPGQGLRLIYYSQIVNDFQKGDIAEGYSVSREKKESFPLTVTSAQKNPTAFYLCASSPYGDTTSSPLHFGNGTRLTVT.

This clone has more than one count but fewer than ten. The chain has TRBV18 and TRBJ2-7; D might be TRBD1 (6 bases). V was trimmed by 4 bases and J by 6 bases, leaving 22 bases between them. CDR3 length equals 16 residues. The germline V gene encodes CDR1 KGHSH and CDR2 LQKENI. CDR3 DNA: TGTGCCAGCTCACTAAGACAGGTGGGGGTCGCGGGCGAGCAGTACTTC. Encoded protein: CASSLRQVGVAGEQYF. Looking up the rest from reference TRBV18 and TRBJ2-7 gives the full variable domain: NAGVMQNPRHLVRRRGQEARLRCSPMKGHSHVYWYRQLPEEGLKFMVYLQKENIIDESGMPKERFSAEFPKEGPSILRIQQVVRGDSAAYFCASSLRQVGVAGEQYFGPGTRLTVT.

As DNA, the CDR3 is TGTGCCAGCAGCTGGGTAGCGGGGGGAAGCTCCTACGAGCAGTACTTC. Amino acid sequence: CASSWVAGGSSYEQYF. The chain has TRBV7-8 and TRBJ2-7; 10 nucleotides align to TRBD2. V lost 4 bases, J lost 0 bases, and 6 bases stayed unmatched. This CDR3 spans 16 amino acids. CDR1 and CDR2 (germline): SGHVS, FQNEAQ. The full variable domain, with the rest looked up from reference TRBV7-8 and TRBJ2-7, is GAGVSQSPRYKVAKRGQDVALRCDPISGHVSLFWYQQALGQGPEFLTYFQNEAQLDKSGLPSDRFFAERPEGSVSTLKIQRTQQEDSAVYLCASSWVAGGSSYEQYFGPGTRLTVT.

The J gene is TRBJ2-7, the V gene TRBV2, with D maybe TRBD2 (6 bases). The V end lost 8 bases, the J end lost 2 bases, and 13 bases lay between the germline ends. Looked up from germline, CDR1 is SNHLY and CDR2 is FYNNEI. There are 13 residues in the CDR3. The CDR3 here is CASGGIFAYEQYF. DNA for the CDR3: TGTGCCAGCGGAGGGATCTTTGCCTACGAGCAGTACTTC.

This clone was picked up a small number of times. The chain joins TRBV4-1 to TRBJ2-7; 12 bases match TRBD1. Germline V gene lookup returns CDR1 MGHRA and CDR2 YSYEKL. The CDR3 is made up of 17 amino acids. J lost 4 bases, V lost 1 base, and 8 bases had no gene match. CDR3 bases: TGCGCCAGCAGCCAAGGATGGTGGGACAGGGGGCCATACGAGCAGTACTTC. Its translation: CASSQGWWDRGPYEQYF.